One and the same sample provided the 15 T cell receptor beta chains below, sequenced in a study of PD-L1 blockade in urothelial cancer. TCRdb's copy holds only in-frame clones and misses some; the assay was immunoSEQ multiplex PCR. The table has 30,000 to 40,000 clones, roughly 82% seen once. The specimen comprised PBMCs, sampled around atezolizumab (anti-PD-L1) treatment. These receptors came from a man between 65 and 85 years old with urothelial cancer.

This clone has just a few counts. V usage is TRBV19 and J usage is TRBJ2-7; TRBD1 agrees at 7 bases. Per germline, CDR1 LNHDA and CDR2 SQIVND (reference sequence). This CDR3 has 13 amino acids. V was pared by 2 bases and J by 3 bases, with 1 base of the junction left unmatched. CDR3 amino acids: CASSIRQGYEQYF. For the CDR3, the DNA is TGTGCCAGTAGTATAAGACAGGGCTACGAGCAGTACTTC.

V gene TRBV7-2 combines with J gene TRBJ1-2; no reliable D call. V was pared by 5 bases and J by 7 bases, with 20 bases between. CDR1 and CDR2 from the germline V gene are SGHTA and FQGNSA. CDR3 size: 15 residues. The CDR3: CASSGVATGKGGYTF. In DNA, the CDR3 is TGTGCCAGCAGCGGCGTGGCGACCGGGAAGGGTGGCTACACCTTC.

The table lists this clone with a few counts. The CDR3 DNA reads TGTGCCAGCAGCCAAGATTCTAGCGGGGAGTTCTTC. This translates into CASSQDSSGEFF. This sequence joins TRBV4-2 and TRBJ2-1; TRBD2 matches 9 bases. Germline CDR1 and CDR2: LGHNA and YNFKEQ. The CDR3 is made up of 12 amino acids. V shed 0 bases and J 14 bases; nucleotides not matched to a gene: 2.

The CDR3 nucleotides read TGTGCCAGCAGTACTTGGGGCCACCAGCCCCAGCATTTT. Encoded protein: CASSTWGHQPQHF. V usage is TRBV27 and J usage is TRBJ1-5; TRBD1 is a possible D gene (5 bases). Trimming removed 5 bases from V and 7 bases from J, with 12 bases in between. Germline values: CDR1 MNHEY, CDR2 SMNVEV (reference sequence). The CDR3 is 13 amino acids.

This chain uses TRBV28 with TRBJ2-4, with 8 bases identical to TRBD2. The CDR3 runs to 18 residues. CDR1 and CDR2 from the germline V gene are MDHEN and SYDVKM. Losses at the gene ends were 8 bases for V and 0 bases for J; bases not matched to a gene: 15. CDR3 protein: CASRRGGRQTLAKNIQYF. In DNA, the CDR3 is TGTGCCAGCCGGCGGGGCGGGAGGCAAACCTTAGCCAAAAACATTCAGTACTTC.

This chain joins TRBV5-4 and TRBJ2-7; TRBD2 is a possible D gene (7 bases). Germline V gene lookup returns CDR1 SGHNT and CDR2 YYREEE (reference sequence). V lost 4 bases, J lost 3 bases, and 17 bases lay in between. This CDR3 has 15 residues. The CDR3 loop reads CASSELGGHYYEQYF. CDR3 in DNA: TGTGCCAGCAGCGAATTGGGGGGGCATTACTACGAGCAGTACTTC.

A few counts support this clone. This chain connects TRBV6-5 to TRBJ1-5; D perhaps matches TRBD1 (6 bases). The CDR3 runs 15 residues. The V gene lost 5 bases and the J gene lost 7 bases, with 18 bases spanning the gap. CDR1 and CDR2 from the germline V gene are MNHEY and SVGAGI. CDR3 sequence (DNA): TGTGCCAGCAGTCCACGAGGGGGAGGGGGGCAGCCCCAGCATTTT. This sequence encodes CASSPRGGGGQPQHF.

The chain has TRBV6-1 and TRBJ1-4; D remains unclear. The germline V and J ends were trimmed by 3 bases and 4 bases, with 9 bases remaining between them. Germline lookup yields CDR1 MNHNS and CDR2 SASEGT. The CDR3 spans 14 residues. For the CDR3, the DNA is TGTGCCAGCAGTGACAGGACTTTTAATGAAAAACTGTTTTTT. Translating gives CASSDRTFNEKLFF.

This clone occurred a few times. The J gene is TRBJ2-5, the V gene TRBV2; 14 nucleotides align to TRBD2. CDR1 and CDR2 from the germline V gene are SNHLY and FYNNEI. The CDR3 totals 17 residues. J was trimmed by 2 bases and V by 6 bases; bases with no gene match: 8. The CDR3 coding sequence is TGTGCCAGCAGGACCGGGACTAGCGGGGGCCTACAAGAGACCCAGTACTTC. It yields the protein CASRTGTSGGLQETQYF.

The rearrangement joins TRBV25-1 to TRBJ2-7, with 8 bases identical to TRBD2. CDR3 length equals 15 residues. The junction had 6 bases not matched to a gene; V was cut back by 1 base and J by 4 bases. CDR1 and CDR2 from the germline V gene are MGHDK and SYGVNS. The CDR3 region is CASSEFERGRYEQYF. In nucleotides, the CDR3 is TGTGCCAGCAGTGAATTTGAGCGGGGGAGATACGAGCAGTACTTC.

The chain has TRBV19 and TRBJ2-7, with 7 bases that match TRBD1. After removal of 5 bases from V and 4 bases from J, the junction contained 5 bases not matched to a gene. CDR3 length: 13 amino acids. The V gene's germline CDR1 is LNHDA and CDR2 SQIVND (reference sequence). CDR3 in DNA: TGTGCCAGTAGTCTACGGACAGGATACGAGCAGTACTTC. Translation gives CASSLRTGYEQYF.

This sequence joins TRBV29-1 and TRBJ2-1, with D possibly TRBD2 on 6 matching bases. V was pared by 4 bases and J by 6 bases, with 13 bases between. This CDR3 is 13 amino acids long. CDR1 SQVTM and CDR2 ANQGSEA come from the germline V gene. The CDR3 spells CSVGSGLTNEQFF. The CDR3, as DNA: TGCAGCGTTGGTTCGGGACTCACCAATGAGCAGTTCTTC.

This chain links TRBV5-5 with TRBJ2-1; 11 bases are shared with TRBD1. V trimming: 0 bases; J trimming: 1 base; junction bases outside the gene matches: 0. CDR1 SGHKS and CDR2 YYEKEE come from the germline V gene (reference sequence). CDR3 length: 16 residues. CDR3 bases: TGTGCCAGCAGCTTGGGGGACAGGGGGTCCTACAATGAGCAGTTCTTC. Translated: CASSLGDRGSYNEQFF.

V and J are TRBV7-3 and TRBJ2-3; 9 nucleotides align to TRBD2. With V trimmed by 1 base and J by 2 bases, 4 bases remained unmatched. Germline V lookup: CDR1 SGHTA, CDR2 FQGTGA. The CDR3 is 16 amino acids. The CDR3 sequence is CASSLMAGGTTDTQYF. In DNA, the CDR3 is TGTGCCAGCAGCTTAATGGCGGGGGGGACCACAGATACGCAGTATTTT.

The chain carries TRBV18 and TRBJ2-1; the D gene is possibly TRBD2 (5 bases). The germline V gene has CDR1 KGHSH and CDR2 LQKENI. The CDR3 runs to 16 residues. V lost 5 bases, J lost 0 bases, and 14 bases lay in between. CDR3 region: CASSFSVSGSYNEQFF. CDR3 nucleotides: TGTGCCAGCTCATTTAGTGTGAGCGGCTCCTACAATGAGCAGTTCTTC.